Listed below are T cell receptor beta chains from one sample, sequenced in a study of blood T cell repertoires in COVID-19. Here immunoSEQ multiplex PCR was the method, and the copy in TCRdb shows in-frame clones only, minus some. The sample lists around 150,000 clones, 84% occurring once. The sample was peripheral blood. The receptor source for this set is a woman older than 75 in a cohort sampled during active or convalescent COVID-19. Both conserved end residues are part of each CDR3. The D gene is left open where the match is weak. Size is stated for part of the rows, as once, few or many counts, or as a class when the clone is expanded.

len	abundance	d_gene	v_gene	j_gene	CDR3nt	CDR3aa
13	.	TRBD1	TRBV7-9	TRBJ1-1	TGTGCCAGCAGCTTAGCTCCAGGGGGTGAAGCTTTCTTT	CASSLAPGGEAFF
18	.	TRBD1	TRBV9	TRBJ1-6	TGTGCCAGCAGCCCTGGACAGGGGATAGGTTCCTATAATTCACCCCTCCACTTT	CASSPGQGIGSYNSPLHF
18	once	TRBD2	TRBV5-5	TRBJ2-5	TGTGCCAGCAGCTGGAGAGCGACTAGCGGGGGTTCCCAAGAGACCCAGTACTTC	CASSWRATSGGSQETQYF
18	.	TRBD1	TRBV5-5	TRBJ2-6	TGTGCCAGCAGCTCTACCGGGACAGGGACCTCTGGGGCCAACGTCCTGACTTTC	CASSSTGTGTSGANVLTF
16	.	TRBD1	TRBV28	TRBJ1-1	TGTGCCAGCAGGACCGGGACAGGAGATATGAACACTGAAGCTTTCTTT	CASRTGTGDMNTEAFF
13	.	.	TRBV7-9	TRBJ2-7	TGTGCCAGCAGCTTATCGGGGAACTACGAGCAGTACTTC	CASSLSGNYEQYF
16	.	TRBD1	TRBV6-6	TRBJ1-2	TGTGCCAGCAGTCCTTCCGGGACAGCCTCAAACTATGGCTACACCTTC	CASSPSGTASNYGYTF
15	.	.	TRBV5-5	TRBJ2-7	TGTGCCAGCAGCTTTGACCCCGCGGGGGCGTACGAGCAGTACTTC	CASSFDPAGAYEQYF
14	.	TRBD2	TRBV5-6	TRBJ2-1	TGTGCCAGCAGCGGGCGGGGGGTTGGCAATGAGCAGTTCTTC	CASSGRGVGNEQFF
13	.	TRBD1	TRBV12-3/TRBV12-4	TRBJ1-1	TGTGCCAGCAGTTTATGGGACAGGGCTGAAGCTTTCTTT	CASSLWDRAEAFF
15	once	TRBD1	TRBV6-5	TRBJ1-3	TGTGCCAGCAGTTGGGACAGTCTCTCTGGAAACACCATATATTTT	CASSWDSLSGNTIYF
15	.	TRBD2	TRBV4-1	TRBJ2-1	TGCGCCAGCAGCCAGGACGGGGGGACCTACAATGAGCAGTTCTTC	CASSQDGGTYNEQFF
16	.	TRBD2	TRBV4-1	TRBJ2-1	TGCGCCAGCAGCCCCAGTCCTAGCGGGGGGGCCGGTGAGCAGTTCTTC	CASSPSPSGGAGEQFF
13	.	.	TRBV5-1	TRBJ2-7	TGCGCCAGCAGCCGTGCGGATGCCTACGAGCAGTACTTC	CASSRADAYEQYF
13	.	.	TRBV10-3	TRBJ2-1	TGTGCCATCGGTGCCGGGGGAGGCGATGAGCAGTTCTTC	CAIGAGGGDEQFF
16	.	.	TRBV24-1	TRBJ1-6	TGTGCCACCAGTGATTTGGGACAGAAATATAATTCACCCCTCCACTTT	CATSDLGQKYNSPLHF
14	.	TRBD1	TRBV28	TRBJ1-1	TGTGCCAGCAGTTTAACAGGGGCGGTAGCTGAAGCTTTCTTT	CASSLTGAVAEAFF
16	few	TRBD1	TRBV24-1	TRBJ1-4	TGTGCCACCAGTGAGGAAACCGGGACAGGAAATGAAAAACTGTTTTTT	CATSEETGTGNEKLFF
14	.	.	TRBV3-1/TRBV3-2	TRBJ1-4	TGTGCCAGCAGCCAGAGGGAACCGGGGGAAAAACTGTTTTTT	CASSQREPGEKLFF